The rows below give T cell receptor beta chains drawn from one sample of a study of blood T cell repertoires in COVID-19. Only in-frame clones appear in the TCRdb table, and some are missing; sequencing was by immunoSEQ multiplex PCR. The sample has around 250,000 clones, approximately 80% seen once. Input material: peripheral blood. Receptor source: a young man who had recovered from COVID-19. Both conserved end residues are part of each CDR3. Each record gives: D gene, CDR3 length, J gene, V gene, CDR3 DNA, CDR3 protein. D genes are given only for firm matches.

D gene: NA
CDR3 length: 15
J gene: TRBJ2-7
V gene: TRBV19
CDR3 DNA: TGTGCCAGTAGCGTCCCCTGGTCGGCGGGGAACGAGCAGTACTTC
CDR3 protein: CASSVPWSAGNEQYF

D gene: TRBD1
CDR3 length: 14
J gene: TRBJ1-4
V gene: TRBV3-1/TRBV3-2
CDR3 DNA: TGTGCCAGCAGCCAACGCGGGACAGATGAAAAACTGTTTTTT
CDR3 protein: CASSQRGTDEKLFF

D gene: NA
CDR3 length: 16
J gene: TRBJ1-1
V gene: TRBV27
CDR3 DNA: TGTGCCAGCAGCACCTCCTTCCGGACAGTGAAGACTGAAGCTTTCTTT
CDR3 protein: CASSTSFRTVKTEAFF

D gene: TRBD2
CDR3 length: 17
J gene: TRBJ2-3
V gene: TRBV4-2
CDR3 DNA: TGTGCCAGCAGCCAAGACATTAGCGGGGGGGGGACAGATACGCAGTATTTT
CDR3 protein: CASSQDISGGGTDTQYF

D gene: TRBD1
CDR3 length: 16
J gene: TRBJ1-2
V gene: TRBV4-1
CDR3 DNA: TGCGCCAGCAACCCGGGCAGGGGGACCGATAACTATGGCTACACCTTC
CDR3 protein: CASNPGRGTDNYGYTF

D gene: NA
CDR3 length: 15
J gene: TRBJ2-5
V gene: TRBV5-1
CDR3 DNA: TGCGCCAGCAGCTCACAAGGGCCAGCGGTGGAGACCCAGTACTTC
CDR3 protein: CASSSQGPAVETQYF

D gene: NA
CDR3 length: 16
J gene: TRBJ2-3
V gene: TRBV5-1
CDR3 DNA: TGCGCCAGCAGCTTGGCCGGGGGACAGAGCACAGATACGCAGTATTTT
CDR3 protein: CASSLAGGQSTDTQYF

D gene: NA
CDR3 length: 17
J gene: TRBJ1-1
V gene: TRBV11-2
CDR3 DNA: TGTGCCAGCAGCGCCCGCTCGGTTGCCCAGGAGAACACTGAAGCTTTCTTT
CDR3 protein: CASSARSVAQENTEAFF

D gene: NA
CDR3 length: 15
J gene: TRBJ1-6
V gene: TRBV4-1
CDR3 DNA: TGCGCCAGCAGCCAAGGAACGGGTGGGAATTCACCCCTCCACTTT
CDR3 protein: CASSQGTGGNSPLHF

D gene: NA
CDR3 length: 15
J gene: TRBJ2-7
V gene: TRBV4-1
CDR3 DNA: TGCGCCAGCAGCCCCGGCGGGGCACAGTCCTACGAGCAGTACTTC
CDR3 protein: CASSPGGAQSYEQYF

D gene: TRBD1
CDR3 length: 14
J gene: TRBJ2-7
V gene: TRBV10-3
CDR3 DNA: TGTGCCACCAGGGGGACAGGGGACCCCTACGAGCAGTACTTC
CDR3 protein: CATRGTGDPYEQYF

D gene: TRBD1
CDR3 length: 14
J gene: TRBJ1-2
V gene: TRBV19
CDR3 DNA: TGTGCCAGTAGCCGACAGGGGGCAAACTATGGCTACACCTTC
CDR3 protein: CASSRQGANYGYTF

D gene: TRBD1
CDR3 length: 15
J gene: TRBJ1-5
V gene: TRBV3-1/TRBV3-2
CDR3 DNA: TGTGCCAGCAGTCGAGGGACAGTTAGCAATCAGCCCCAGCATTTT
CDR3 protein: CASSRGTVSNQPQHF

D gene: NA
CDR3 length: 17
J gene: TRBJ2-6
V gene: TRBV7-8
CDR3 DNA: TGTGCCAGCAGCCAAAGGACAGCACTCTCTGGGGCCAACGTCCTGACTTTC
CDR3 protein: CASSQRTALSGANVLTF